Each of the 32 T cell receptor beta chains below was sequenced from the same sample in a study of glioma-infiltrating T cells after dendritic cell vaccination. Time point denoted: after dendritic cell vaccination, including at tumor progression/relapse. Libraries were prepared by immunoSEQ multiplex PCR; TCRdb keeps only in-frame clonotypes and omits some of them. The sample records roughly 100,000 clones, roughly 80% being singletons. The material sequenced was blood, taken after dendritic cell vaccination. These receptors were taken from a human donor with glioblastoma.

The chain has TRBV7-2 and TRBJ1-1; D perhaps matches TRBD1 (6 bases). Trimming cost V 2 bases and J 1 base, with 11 bases left between them. The CDR3 consists of 15 residues. Germline CDR1 is SGHTA and CDR2 is FQGNSA. The CDR3 reads CASSLYGRGNTEAFF. CDR3 nucleotides: TGTGCCAGCAGCTTATACGGCAGGGGGAACACTGAAGCTTTCTTT. Full variable domain (outside the CDR3, taken from reference TRBV7-2 and TRBJ1-1): GAGVSQSPSNKVTEKGKDVELRCDPISGHTALYWYRQSLGQGLEFLIYFQGNSAPDKSGLPSDRFSAERTGGSVSTLTIQRTQQEDSAVYLCASSLYGRGNTEAFFGQGTRLTVV.

This chain links TRBV19 with TRBJ1-5; D unclear. The CDR3 runs to 16 residues. V was pared by 2 bases and J by 6 bases, with 17 bases between. In germline, CDR1 is LNHDA, CDR2 SQIVND (reference sequence). The CDR3 loop is CASSILGAMKAQPQHF. CDR3 in DNA: TGTGCCAGTAGTATATTGGGCGCTATGAAGGCTCAGCCCCAGCATTTT.

CDR3 coding DNA: TGTGCCAGCGTCCGCGAAGGAGGCACTGAAGCTTTCTTT. Translation gives CASVREGGTEAFF. The V and J genes are TRBV2 and TRBJ1-1; D gene uncertain. Germline CDR1 SNHLY, CDR2 FYNNEI. The CDR3 consists of 13 residues. The V and J ends lost 8 bases and 4 bases respectively, with 14 bases between them. Full variable domain (remainder filled in from reference TRBV2 and TRBJ1-1): EPEVTQTPSHQVTQMGQEVILRCVPISNHLYFYWYRQILGQKVEFLVSFYNNEISEKSEIFDDQFSVERPDGSNFTLKIRSTKLEDSAMYFCASVREGGTEAFFGQGTRLTVV.

The chain is built from TRBV13 and TRBJ1-6; 11 positions agree with TRBD1. Germline CDR1 is PRHDT and CDR2 is FYEKMQ (reference sequence). CDR3 size: 16 residues. The J segment lost 9 bases and the V segment lost 5 bases, leaving 9 bases of the junction unmatched. The CDR3 region is CASSPGTGGISSPLHF. The CDR3 region has the DNA TGTGCCAGCAGCCCCGGGACAGGGGGAATTAGTTCACCCCTCCACTTT.

In regard to this clone: In the same sample, other DNA sequences code for this CDR3. This chain uses TRBV5-6 with TRBJ1-6, with TRBD1 as a possible D gene (5 bases). Germline assignment: CDR1 SGHDT and CDR2 YYEEEE. V gave up 0 bases and J gave up 7 bases, with 8 bases separating them. This CDR3 spans 14 amino acids. The chain's CDR3 is CASSLGQLNSPLHF. DNA of the CDR3: TGTGCCAGCAGCTTGGGACAGCTCAATTCACCCCTCCACTTT.

Only a few counts were recorded for this clone. The V gene is TRBV27, the J gene TRBJ2-7; a weak D match, TRBD2 (6 bases). V lost 8 bases and J lost 2, with 7 bases in between. This CDR3 comprises 11 residues. Germline lookup yields CDR1 MNHEY and CDR2 SMNVEV (reference sequence). CDR3 nucleotides: TGTGCCAGCCCGGGGGCCTACGAGCAGTACTTC. Translating gives CASPGAYEQYF.

This clone was found a few times. This chain links TRBV5-6 with TRBJ1-2; 8 bases fit TRBD1. V was clipped by 4 bases and J by 7 bases; unmatched bases: 9. Germline CDR1 and CDR2: SGHDT and YYEEEE. CDR3 length: 14 residues. The DNA for the CDR3 is TGTGCCAGCAGCCCTGGACAGGGCCGGGGTGGCTACACCTTC. As protein: CASSPGQGRGGYTF.

The V and J genes are TRBV5-4 and TRBJ1-1; 7 bases agree with TRBD1. Germline CDR1 and CDR2: SGHNT and YYREEE (reference sequence). The junction had 3 bases not matched to a gene; V was cut back by 0 bases and J by 1 base. This CDR3 spans 15 amino acids. For the CDR3, the DNA is TGTGCCAGCAGCTTGGGGCGACAGGGGAACACTGAAGCTTTCTTT. Translating gives CASSLGRQGNTEAFF. The full variable domain, completed using reference TRBV5-4 and TRBJ1-1, is ETGVTQSPTHLIKTRGQQVTLRCSSQSGHNTVSWYQQALGQGPQFIFQYYREEENGRGNFPPRFSGLQFPNYSSELNVNALELDDSALYLCASSLGRQGNTEAFFGQGTRLTVV.

This chain connects TRBV7-2 to TRBJ2-7; a possible D gene is TRBD2 (5 bases). The V and J ends lost 1 base and 4 bases respectively, with 14 bases between them. Germline CDR1 SGHTA, CDR2 FQGNSA. The CDR3 length is 15 residues. This chain's CDR3 is CASSLVGEGLYEQYF. CDR3 in DNA: TGTGCCAGCAGCTTAGTTGGAGAGGGTCTTTACGAGCAGTACTTC. Complete variable domain (other parts from reference TRBV7-2 and TRBJ2-7): GAGVSQSPSNKVTEKGKDVELRCDPISGHTALYWYRQSLGQGLEFLIYFQGNSAPDKSGLPSDRFSAERTGGSVSTLTIQRTQQEDSAVYLCASSLVGEGLYEQYFGPGTRLTVT.

The chain has TRBV29-1 and TRBJ1-1, with no clear D. CDR1 SQVTM and CDR2 ANQGSEA come from the germline V gene. V lost 4 bases to trimming and J lost 3 bases, with 12 bases between them. This CDR3 is built from 13 residues. CDR3 DNA sequence: TGCAGCGTTGCCGGGGTGGGGTACACTGAAGCTTTCTTT. It encodes CSVAGVGYTEAFF.

This clone showed up just a few times. J is TRBJ1-2 and V is TRBV9; TRBD1 agrees at 8 bases. The CDR3 has 15 amino acids. Germline V lookup: CDR1 SGDLS, CDR2 YYNGEE. J gave up 3 bases and V 0 bases, and 4 bases lay outside the gene matches. The DNA of the CDR3 is TGTGCCAGCAGCGTAGGTACGACAGGGGACTATGGCTACACCTTC. Translated: CASSVGTTGDYGYTF.

The chain couples TRBV5-1 to TRBJ1-2; no clear D. This CDR3 is 14 amino acids long. V lost 0 bases and J 8 bases, leaving 14 bases between the germline ends. Per germline, CDR1 SGHRS and CDR2 YFSETQ. The chain's CDR3 is CASSLDVATGGYTF. CDR3 nucleotide sequence: TGCGCCAGCAGCTTGGATGTGGCGACGGGGGGCTACACCTTC.

CDR3 protein: CASSQDSRSEAFF. As DNA, the CDR3 is TGCGCCAGCAGCCAAGATAGCCGGAGTGAAGCTTTCTTT. The chain uses TRBV4-1 and TRBJ1-1, with D unresolved. The length of the CDR3 is 13 residues. In germline, CDR1 is MGHRA, CDR2 YSYEKL. V was clipped by 0 bases and J by 7 bases, with 9 bases between them.

This chain uses TRBV9 with TRBJ2-5; 8 bases match TRBD2. This CDR3 is built from 17 residues. J lost 1 base, V lost 0 bases, and 8 bases had no gene match. CDR1 is SGDLS, CDR2 YYNGEE, per germline. The CDR3 loop is CASSVEVGGGIQETQYF. The CDR3 DNA is TGTGCCAGCAGCGTAGAGGTTGGCGGGGGGATCCAAGAGACCCAGTACTTC.

The rearrangement links TRBV30 to TRBJ1-2; TRBD1 aligns across 7 bases. J was trimmed by 12 bases and V by 0 bases; bases with no gene match: 10. The CDR3 loop spans 13 amino acids. In germline, CDR1 is GTSNPN, CDR2 SVGIG (reference sequence). DNA for the CDR3: TGTGCCTGGAGTGTACCTGACAGGGTGGGACACACCTTC. It encodes CAWSVPDRVGHTF.

The J gene is TRBJ2-7, the V gene TRBV2; a weak D match, TRBD1 (5 bases). The CDR3 is 16 amino acids. V shed 1 base and J shed 6 bases, with 19 bases lying between them. Germline CDR1 and CDR2: SNHLY and FYNNEI. The CDR3 nucleotides read TGTGCCAGCAGTGAAGTCCCCCAGGGCCGTGATGGCGAGCAGTACTTC. Translated, it gives CASSEVPQGRDGEQYF.

The genes are TRBV4-1 and TRBJ1-5; 11 bases align to TRBD1. Trimming at V came to 4 bases and at J to 5 bases, leaving 7 bases not matched to a gene. The CDR3 has 16 residues. Looked up from germline, CDR1 is MGHRA and CDR2 is YSYEKL. CDR3 sequence reads: CASSPKGQGADQPQHF. For the CDR3, the DNA is TGCGCCAGCAGCCCCAAAGGACAGGGGGCTGATCAGCCCCAGCATTTT.

The chain couples TRBV19 to TRBJ1-1; a possible D gene is TRBD1 (6 bases). The CDR3 extends over 14 amino acids. Trimming took off 6 bases at V and 4 bases at J, with 15 bases between the two ends. Germline loops: CDR1 LNHDA, CDR2 SQIVND (reference sequence). The CDR3 loop is CASSPQGGSTEAFF. Here the CDR3 DNA reads TGTGCCAGTAGCCCACAGGGAGGGAGCACTGAAGCTTTCTTT. The variable domain in full, completed from reference TRBV19 and TRBJ1-1, reads DGGITQSPKYLFRKEGQNVTLSCEQNLNHDAMYWYRQDPGQGLRLIYYSQIVNDFQKGDIAEGYSVSREKKESFPLTVTSAQKNPTAFYLCASSPQGGSTEAFFGQGTRLTVV.

The chain couples TRBV13 to TRBJ2-1, with 8 bases matching TRBD2. V dropped 2 bases and J dropped 8; count of bases not matched to a gene: 11. In germline, CDR1 is PRHDT, CDR2 FYEKMQ (reference sequence). This CDR3 region has 16 residues. CDR3 amino acids: CASSLRERGPSYEQFF. CDR3 bases: TGTGCCAGCAGCTTAAGGGAGCGGGGGCCTTCCTATGAGCAGTTCTTC.

The rearrangement joins TRBV27 to TRBJ1-2; 7 positions match TRBD1. Germline CDR1 reads MNHEY; CDR2 reads SMNVEV (reference sequence). The CDR3 length is 12 residues. V lost 5 bases and J lost 8; bases outside the gene matches: 5. In DNA, the CDR3 is TGTGCCAGCAGTACCAGAGGGGGCGGCTACACCTTC. It codes for CASSTRGGGYTF.

The CDR3 reads CASRFRGVTEAFF. The DNA of the CDR3 is TGTGCCAGCAGATTCCGGGGTGTCACTGAAGCTTTCTTT. J is TRBJ1-1 and V is TRBV11-2, with unresolved D. V lost 6 bases, J lost 4 bases, and 12 bases lay in between. The CDR3 runs to 13 residues. Germline CDR1 reads SGHAT; CDR2 reads FQNNGV. Full variable domain (remainder filled in from reference TRBV11-2 and TRBJ1-1): EAGVAQSPRYKIIEKRQSVAFWCNPISGHATLYWYQQILGQGPKLLIQFQNNGVVDDSQLPKDRFSAERLKGVDSTLKIQPAKLEDSAVYLCASRFRGVTEAFFGQGTRLTVV.

The V gene is TRBV19, the J gene TRBJ1-4, with D tentatively TRBD1 (6 bases). Per germline, CDR1 LNHDA and CDR2 SQIVND (reference sequence). The CDR3 length is 15 residues. V was clipped by 3 bases and J by 8 bases, with 16 bases between them. The CDR3 nucleotides are TGTGCCAGTAGTATCGGAACAGGGCCCATAGAAAAACTGTTTTTT. Translating it yields CASSIGTGPIEKLFF.

The V gene is TRBV9, the J gene TRBJ2-7, with TRBD1 matching over 10 bases. V gave up 3 bases and J gave up 4 bases; unmatched junction bases: 13. Germline CDR1 is SGDLS and CDR2 is YYNGEE. This CDR3 comprises 17 residues. CDR3 sequence: CASSGGTGEKSSYEQYF. CDR3 coding DNA: TGTGCCAGCAGCGGAGGGACAGGGGAAAAATCTTCGTACGAGCAGTACTTC.

In its sample, this clone was seen once. The gene calls are TRBV27 and TRBJ2-7; maybe TRBD1 (6 bases). The V and J ends lost 2 bases and 4 bases respectively, with 12 bases between them. In germline, CDR1 is MNHEY, CDR2 SMNVEV (reference sequence). The CDR3 is 14 amino acids. This chain's CDR3 is CASSLAQGSYEQYF. CDR3 coding DNA: TGTGCCAGCAGTTTAGCGCAGGGGAGTTACGAGCAGTACTTC.

This chain connects TRBV30 to TRBJ2-7, with TRBD1 matching 10 bases. The CDR3 has 13 residues. Unmatched junction bases numbered 6, after V lost 4 bases and J lost 6 bases. The germline gives CDR1 GTSNPN, CDR2 SVGIG (reference sequence). CDR3 amino acids: CAWTPGTGVEQYF. The CDR3 coding sequence is TGTGCCTGGACCCCCGGGACAGGGGTCGAGCAGTACTTC. Full variable domain (remainder filled in from reference TRBV30 and TRBJ2-7): SQTIHQWPATLVQPVGSPLSLECTVEGTSNPNLYWYRQAAGRGLQLLFYSVGIGQISSEVPQNLSASRPQDRQFILSSKKLLLSDSGFYLCAWTPGTGVEQYFGPGTRLTVT.

J is TRBJ2-2 and V is TRBV4-3; no reliable D call. Trimming took 1 base from V and 6 from J, leaving 6 bases between them. Germline V gene sequence: CDR1 LGHNA, CDR2 YSLEER. This CDR3 is 13 amino acids long. The CDR3: CASSQVNAGELFF. The CDR3 bases are TGCGCCAGCAGCCAAGTTAATGCCGGGGAGCTGTTTTTT.

This clone was observed a handful of times. The chain carries TRBV30 and TRBJ1-6; 10 bases line up with TRBD1. The CDR3 has 16 residues. Germline-derived CDR1 and CDR2 are GTSNPN and SVGIG (reference sequence). The CDR3 protein is CAATPTGGGYNSPLHF. CDR3 sequence (DNA): TGTGCTGCAACCCCGACAGGGGGCGGCTATAATTCACCCCTCCACTTT.

V is TRBV29-1 and J is TRBJ2-1; 8 nucleotides align to TRBD2. The CDR3 is 15 residues long. Germline V gene lookup returns CDR1 SQVTM and CDR2 ANQGSEA. Unmatched junction bases numbered 7, after V lost 2 bases and J lost 4 bases. The CDR3 loop is CSVERGLAGYNEQFF. The CDR3 DNA reads as TGCAGCGTTGAAAGGGGCCTAGCGGGTTACAATGAGCAGTTCTTC.

The chain combines TRBV10-3 with TRBJ2-2, with TRBD2 matching 8 bases. The germline CDR1 and CDR2 sequences are ENHRY and SYGVKD. With V trimmed by 5 bases and J by 1 base, 3 bases remained unmatched. CDR3 length: 15 residues. Here the CDR3 reads CAISRAGVNTGELFF. CDR3 nucleotide sequence: TGTGCCATCAGTAGAGCGGGGGTGAACACCGGGGAGCTGTTTTTT.

This chain joins TRBV27 and TRBJ2-2, with 9 bases fitting TRBD1. With 5 bases clipped from V and 7 bases from J, the junction kept 11 bases outside the gene matches. Germline CDR1 is MNHEY and CDR2 is SMNVEV (reference sequence). This CDR3 is built from 16 residues. The CDR3 sequence is CASSPSRTGEGGELFF. The CDR3 DNA reads TGTGCCAGCAGTCCTTCCCGGACAGGGGAAGGCGGGGAGCTGTTTTTT.

The J gene is TRBJ1-2, the V gene TRBV18, with a possible D match to TRBD1 (5 bases). V was clipped by 2 bases and J by 2 bases, with 9 bases between them. There are 14 residues in the CDR3. Germline V gene sequence: CDR1 KGHSH, CDR2 LQKENI. This chain's CDR3 is CASSPDSVNYGYTF. As DNA, the CDR3 is TGTGCCAGCTCACCAGACAGCGTAAACTATGGCTACACCTTC.

The CDR3 region has the DNA TGCGCCAGCAGCTACTCCGGGACTAGCGGGGGGCTTTCCAATGAGCAGTTCTTC. It translates to CASSYSGTSGGLSNEQFF. The genes are TRBV5-1 and TRBJ2-1, with TRBD2 identical over 15 bases. J was trimmed by 6 bases and V by 3 bases; bases with no gene match: 10. Germline-derived CDR1 and CDR2 are SGHRS and YFSETQ. CDR3 size: 18 residues.